The 2 T cell receptor beta chains below all came from one sample that was sequenced in a study of cytomegalovirus exposure and HLA in healthy donors (dated by TCRdb to 2015 to 2018). Preparation of the library involved the immunoSEQ multiplex PCR assay. A mixture of 60 forward primers for TCR Vbeta segments and 13 reverse primers for TCR Jbeta segments was used in the multiplex PCR. TCRdb mirrors the immuneACCESS table, restricted to in-frame sequences. Some clones are absent from its copies; in checked studies, under half trace to an unresolved V gene, and the reason for the others is unknown. This sample lists 150,000 or so clones; roughly 84% were detected once. The ten largest clones add up to less than 2% of the sample. Sequenced input: PBMCs. The receptors here all came from a male donor in good health and CMV-seronegative.

This chain links TRBV27 with TRBJ1-1; D is possibly TRBD1 (5 bases). From germline, CDR1 is MNHEY and CDR2 SMNVEV (reference sequence). Trimming shortened V by 4 bases and J by 1 base, and 13 bases separated the two germline ends. The CDR3 runs to 15 residues. CDR3 bases: TGTGCCAGCAGTTCTCCCCGACAGTGGAACACTGAAGCTTTCTTT. Protein product: CASSSPRQWNTEAFF.

The chain combines TRBV5-1 with TRBJ2-1; 7 bases are a match to TRBD2. CDR1 SGHRS and CDR2 YFSETQ come from the germline V gene. The CDR3 is 18 amino acids. V gave up 0 bases and J gave up 0 bases; unmatched junction bases: 9. CDR3 in amino acids: CASSLGLVGRTSYNEQFF. The CDR3 bases are TGCGCCAGCAGCTTGGGTCTTGTCGGGAGGACCTCCTACAATGAGCAGTTCTTC.